The 27 T cell receptor beta chains below all came from one sample that was sequenced in a study of regulatory and conventional T cells in RAG deficiency. Repertoires were generated with immunoSEQ multiplex PCR, while TCRdb's copy carries only in-frame clones and drops some. The sample lists about 34,000 clones; 76% were seen once. Conventional CD4+ T cells were sorted from blood as CD25-low CD127-high cells. The sample also formed part of further work on regulatory T cells. That investigation notes: The PCR used 52 TRBV and 13 TRBJ primers.

Sequenced material: CD4+ effector T cells sorted from blood. These receptors were taken from a human donor in good health.

The V call is TRBV5-1, the J call TRBJ2-7; tentatively, D is TRBD1 (6 bases). The CDR3 consists of 13 residues. Germline CDR1 and CDR2: SGHRS and YFSETQ. Trimming removed 4 bases at V and 7 bases at J, with 15 bases between. The DNA for the CDR3 is TGCGCCAGCAGCCCTGTACAGGGTTGGGAGCAGTACTTC. Encoded protein: CASSPVQGWEQYF.

The chain links TRBV6-6 to TRBJ2-3; D is ambiguous. Germline V gene data show CDR1 as MNHNY and CDR2 as SVGAGI (reference sequence). V lost 0 bases, J lost 12 bases, and 16 bases lay in between. CDR3 length: 14 residues. Here the CDR3 DNA reads TGTGCCAGCAGTTACTCCTCAGCCGTCCCCTATCAGTATTTT. Protein product: CASSYSSAVPYQYF.

The V and J genes are TRBV9 and TRBJ2-3, with 7 bases lining up with TRBD2. Germline values: CDR1 SGDLS, CDR2 YYNGEE. The length of the CDR3 is 16 residues. V dropped 2 bases and J dropped 2; count of bases not matched to a gene: 8. CDR3 region: CASSVGREENTDTQYF. DNA for the CDR3: TGTGCCAGCAGCGTTGGGAGGGAGGAAAACACAGATACGCAGTATTTT.

This clone was detected once. The rearrangement links TRBV6-1 to TRBJ2-3; D ambiguous. The CDR3 spans 13 residues. Between the trimmed V and J ends, which lost 1 base and 4 bases, there was a span of 6 bases. CDR1 and CDR2 (germline): MNHNS, SASEGT. The CDR3, as DNA: TGTGCCAGCAGTGAAGGGGCCCCAGATACGCAGTATTTT. It specifies CASSEGAPDTQYF.

V gene TRBV28 combines with J gene TRBJ2-7; TRBD2 might be the D (6 bases). The V and J ends lost 2 bases and 4 bases respectively, with 12 bases between them. The CDR3 spans 14 residues. CDR1 and CDR2 (germline): MDHEN, SYDVKM. CDR3 amino acids: CASSLGGSAYEQYF. The CDR3 coding sequence is TGTGCCAGCAGTTTAGGGGGGTCGGCTTACGAGCAGTACTTC.

V gene TRBV9 combines with J gene TRBJ2-3, with unresolved D. V lost 4 bases and J 3 bases, leaving 6 bases between the germline ends. The CDR3 is 12 residues long. CDR1 and CDR2 from the germline V gene are SGDLS and YYNGEE. Here the CDR3 reads CASSPQTDTQYF. In nucleotides, the CDR3 is TGTGCCAGCAGCCCGCAGACAGATACGCAGTATTTT.

This sequence joins TRBV15 and TRBJ1-4; 8 bases are shared with TRBD1. Germline CDR1 is LNHNV and CDR2 is YYDKDF (reference sequence). V lost 3 bases, J lost 6 bases, and 3 bases stayed unmatched. The CDR3 runs 14 residues. CDR3 DNA sequence: TGTGCCACCAGCAGGGACAGGGTGTATGAAAAACTGTTTTTT. Translated: CATSRDRVYEKLFF.

V gene TRBV5-1 combines with J gene TRBJ1-5; the D gene is possibly TRBD1 (5 bases). CDR1 and CDR2 from the germline V gene are SGHRS and YFSETQ. The CDR3 totals 16 residues. Deletions cut 0 bases from V and 5 bases from J, with 15 bases between. CDR3 region: CASSLVPTLGDQPQHF. CDR3 bases: TGCGCCAGCAGCTTGGTTCCCACCCTGGGGGATCAGCCCCAGCATTTT.

The chain combines TRBV7-9 with TRBJ2-1; TRBD2 aligns across 8 bases. The CDR3 loop spans 15 amino acids. In germline, CDR1 is SEHNR, CDR2 FQNEAQ (reference sequence). J gave up 7 bases and V 5 bases, and 10 bases lay outside the gene matches. Written as DNA, the CDR3 is TGTGCCAGCAGCCGACTCGGGGGGGCGATAAATGAGCAGTTCTTC. Encoded protein: CASSRLGGAINEQFF.

The sample holds a few counts of this clone. This chain connects TRBV2 to TRBJ1-4, with D unresolved. The V and J ends lost 6 bases and 7 bases respectively, with 15 bases between them. This CDR3 spans 14 amino acids. Germline lookup yields CDR1 SNHLY and CDR2 FYNNEI. CDR3 amino acids: CASRKPQRREKLFF. The CDR3 region has the DNA TGTGCCAGCAGAAAGCCCCAGAGGCGTGAAAAACTGTTTTTT. The full variable domain, completed using reference TRBV2 and TRBJ1-4, is EPEVTQTPSHQVTQMGQEVILRCVPISNHLYFYWYRQILGQKVEFLVSFYNNEISEKSEIFDDQFSVERPDGSNFTLKIRSTKLEDSAMYFCASRKPQRREKLFFGSGTQLSVL.

V and J are TRBV28 and TRBJ2-2, with D uncertain. V gave up 8 bases and J gave up 2 bases, with 12 bases separating them. Germline values: CDR1 MDHEN, CDR2 SYDVKM. There are 14 residues in the CDR3. The CDR3 is CASLGRINTGELFF. CDR3 DNA sequence: TGTGCCAGCCTTGGCAGGATCAACACCGGGGAGCTGTTTTTT. The full variable domain, completed using reference TRBV28 and TRBJ2-2, is DVKVTQSSRYLVKRTGEKVFLECVQDMDHENMFWYRQDPGLGLRLIYFSYDVKMKEKGDIPEGYSVSREKKERFSLILESASTNQTSMYLCASLGRINTGELFFGEGSRLTVL.

The rearrangement uses TRBV18 and TRBJ1-4; no definite D call. The ends were cut back, 4 bases at V and 4 bases at J, with 22 bases in the middle. Germline CDR1 reads KGHSH; CDR2 reads LQKENI. The CDR3 is 18 residues long. The CDR3 loop is CASSLQDRRLISNEKLFF. The DNA for the CDR3 is TGTGCCAGCTCACTCCAGGACCGCCGGCTGATCAGTAATGAAAAACTGTTTTTT.

The genes are TRBV29-1 and TRBJ1-1; possibly TRBD1 for D (5 bases). Trimming removed 7 bases at V and 4 bases at J, with 10 bases between. This CDR3 has 11 amino acids. CDR1 and CDR2 from the germline V gene are SQVTM and ANQGSEA. The CDR3 loop is CSARELTEAFF. In DNA form, the CDR3 reads TGCAGCGCCAGGGAACTCACTGAAGCTTTCTTT.

V usage is TRBV5-8 and J usage is TRBJ2-5; D gene uncertain. The V and J ends lost 2 bases and 1 base respectively, with 6 bases between them. Germline CDR1 is SGHTS and CDR2 is YDEGEE. The CDR3 is 13 amino acids. The CDR3 protein is CASSFGIQETQYF. The CDR3 DNA follows: TGTGCCAGCAGCTTCGGAATCCAAGAGACCCAGTACTTC.

The chain employs TRBV5-1 and TRBJ1-1; D uncertain. Germline CDR1 and CDR2: SGHRS and YFSETQ. Between the trimmed V and J ends, which lost 0 bases and 3 bases, there was a span of 6 bases. This CDR3 spans 13 amino acids. CDR3 amino acids: CASSLDSDTEAFF. In DNA, the CDR3 is TGCGCCAGCAGCTTGGACAGTGACACTGAAGCTTTCTTT.

The genes are TRBV19 and TRBJ1-5; TRBD1 agrees at 7 bases. The CDR3 has 16 residues. V shed 3 bases, J shed 5 bases, and the junction held 10 bases outside the gene matches. Germline lookup yields CDR1 LNHDA and CDR2 SQIVND (reference sequence). CDR3 DNA sequence: TGTGCCAGTAGTATCACAGGCAGGGGGGGCGATCAGCCCCAGCATTTT. It specifies CASSITGRGGDQPQHF. Using reference TRBV19 and TRBJ1-5 for the parts outside the CDR3, the full variable domain is DGGITQSPKYLFRKEGQNVTLSCEQNLNHDAMYWYRQDPGQGLRLIYYSQIVNDFQKGDIAEGYSVSREKKESFPLTVTSAQKNPTAFYLCASSITGRGGDQPQHFGDGTRLSIL.

The gene calls are TRBV5-6 and TRBJ2-7; D is ambiguous. Looked up from germline, CDR1 is SGHDT and CDR2 is YYEEEE. The CDR3 has 13 residues. V was pared by 0 bases and J by 2 bases, with 6 bases between. This chain's CDR3 is CASSLGRAYEQYF. DNA for the CDR3: TGTGCCAGCAGCTTGGGCCGGGCCTACGAGCAGTACTTC.

This sequence joins TRBV30 and TRBJ1-3; no definite D call. Germline CDR1 reads GTSNPN; CDR2 reads SVGIG (reference sequence). V was clipped by 0 bases and J by 2 bases, with 14 bases between them. The CDR3 extends over 16 amino acids. CDR3 sequence: CAWSVGSGRAGNTIYF. CDR3 DNA: TGTGCCTGGAGTGTAGGGTCAGGACGAGCTGGAAACACCATATATTTT.

The rearrangement links TRBV9 to TRBJ2-3; TRBD1 aligns across 8 bases. After removal of 3 bases from V and 4 bases from J, the junction contained 4 bases not matched to a gene. This CDR3 spans 14 amino acids. Germline-derived CDR1 and CDR2 are SGDLS and YYNGEE. The CDR3 region has the DNA TGTGCCAGCAGCGCCCGGACAGGGCCAGATACGCAGTATTTT. Residues: CASSARTGPDTQYF.

The genes are TRBV21-1 and TRBJ1-1; the table's D call, TRBD1, has no DNA check behind it. TRBV21-1 is a listed pseudogene. The CDR3 is made up of 15 amino acids. CDR3 loop: CASSKNRVGHTEAFF. DNA of the CDR3: TGTGCCAGCAGCAAAAACAGGGTTGGGCACACTGAAGCTTTCTTT.

This clone has just one count. The chain employs TRBV7-9 and TRBJ2-3, with 13 bases identical to TRBD2. CDR3 length: 15 amino acids. V shed 4 bases and J 4 bases; nucleotides not matched to a gene: 2. Germline V lookup: CDR1 SEHNR, CDR2 FQNEAQ (reference sequence). In DNA form, the CDR3 reads TGTGCCAGCAGCTCACTAGCGGGGGGGCCAGATACGCAGTATTTT. Amino acid sequence: CASSSLAGGPDTQYF.

This sequence joins TRBV11-2 and TRBJ1-4; 7 bases agree with TRBD1. CDR1 is SGHAT and CDR2 is FQNNGV in the germline V gene. Trimming at V came to 5 bases and at J to 1 base, leaving 4 bases not matched to a gene. The CDR3 spans 15 residues. Here the CDR3 DNA reads TGTGCCAGCAGCGTCCAGGGGGGAACTAATGAAAAACTGTTTTTT. This sequence encodes CASSVQGGTNEKLFF.

As regards this clone: One junction end disagrees with the germline gene, perhaps due to a read error. The rearrangement links TRBV20-1 to TRBJ2-5; maybe TRBD2 (6 bases). The V gene's germline CDR1 is DFQATT and CDR2 SNEGSKA (reference sequence). The CDR3 sequence is 10 residues long. CDR3 sequence (DNA): TGCAGCTACGGGACGGGAGTTATGAACTTC. Protein product: CSYGTGVMNF.

This chain connects TRBV7-3 to TRBJ2-6; 9 bases map to TRBD1. Losses at the gene ends were 5 bases for V and 4 bases for J; bases not matched to a gene: 9. The CDR3 has 17 amino acids. CDR1 and CDR2 from the germline V gene are SGHTA and FQGTGA. CDR3 amino acids: CASSRSGTGTGANVLTF. The DNA of the CDR3 is TGTGCCAGCAGCCGTTCCGGGACAGGGACCGGGGCCAACGTCCTGACTTTC.

This clone was observed a single time. This chain links TRBV6-1 with TRBJ2-7; perhaps TRBD2 as D (5 bases). CDR1 is MNHNS, CDR2 SASEGT, per germline. Between the trimmed V and J ends, which lost 6 bases and 5 bases, there was a span of 14 bases. The CDR3 is 13 residues long. The CDR3 DNA is TGTGCCAGCAGGACGAGAGAGGGTAACGAGCAGTACTTC. Translating gives CASRTREGNEQYF.

This clone was seen a single time. V usage is TRBV11-2 and J usage is TRBJ2-7; TRBD2 might be the D (5 bases). V was cut by 4 bases and J by 0 bases, with 13 bases left in between. The germline V gene has CDR1 SGHAT and CDR2 FQNNGV. The CDR3 is 15 amino acids. The CDR3 nucleotides are TGTGCCAGCAGCTCATACCGGGATTACTCCTACGAGCAGTACTTC. It codes for CASSSYRDYSYEQYF. Full variable domain (remainder filled in from reference TRBV11-2 and TRBJ2-7): EAGVAQSPRYKIIEKRQSVAFWCNPISGHATLYWYQQILGQGPKLLIQFQNNGVVDDSQLPKDRFSAERLKGVDSTLKIQPAKLEDSAVYLCASSSYRDYSYEQYFGPGTRLTVT.

The CDR3 nucleotides read TGTGCCAGCAGTCCTCCGGGACTAGCGCTTTACAATGAGCAGTTCTTC. Translation: CASSPPGLALYNEQFF. This rearrangement joins TRBV7-2 to TRBJ2-1, with 10 bases matching TRBD2. Germline CDR1 SGHTA, CDR2 FQGNSA. The V and J ends lost 6 bases and 4 bases, in that order; junction bases with no gene match: 9. This CDR3 contains 16 residues.